What follows is one T cell receptor beta chain and its context. In TCRdb, the 5' RACE reads were re-called with MiXCR into one record per CDR3 protein. Of 40,000 or so distinct CDR3 sequences listed, roughly 7.1% are singletons. CDR3 length equals 15 residues. The V and J ends lost 6 bases and 1 base respectively, with 16 bases between them. Germline CDR1 reads KGHSH; CDR2 reads LQKENI. This sample stems from a study of T cells after yellow fever vaccination. Study findings and constraints: Most primary-vaccination clones recurred post-booster (just under 98% CD4, about 87% CD8). A secondary response was less intense yet reached its peak sooner, at day 5 versus 15.

This specimen consisted of CD8+ T cells not binding an NS4B(214-222) dextramer, sorted from PBMCs, obtained 45 days after the yellow fever booster vaccination. This receptor was obtained from a man younger than 45 who received the YFV17D yellow fever vaccine. The chain employs TRBV18 and TRBJ2-7; the D call may be TRBD1 or TRBD2 (6 bases each). CDR3 sequence reads: CASSHADSGSYEQYF. DNA for the CDR3: TGTGCCAGCTCCCACGCGGACAGCGGGTCCTACGAGCAGTACTTC.